The clone carrying this TCR beta chain came up a few times. Its cognate antigen is unknown. The data were obtained in a study of T cell repertoires in cytomegalovirus infection. The overall study: CMV epitopes that were recently identified and HLA-C-restricted were used alongside well-studied HLA-B-restricted ones. Shared public TCR beta signatures pointed to both CMV infection and a matching HLA type. Study-wide points: CMV-specific TCR beta clonotypes restricted by HLA-C dominated the ex vivo response. Cumulative public TCR beta family frequency identified carriers of CMV plus the relevant HLA.

The CDR3 runs to 12 residues. In germline, CDR1 is MNHNS, CDR2 SASEGT. Trimming pared 7 bases from V and 4 bases from J, leaving 8 bases between. TCRdb passed the reads through MiXCR, listing each CDR3 protein once. The data show more than 40,000 distinct CDR3 sequences, with about a fifth seen just once and 70% to 90% held by the top ten. The gene calls are TRBV6-1 and TRBJ1-5; D is uncertain. The sequence came from a human donor in good health (CMV status not recorded). Some clones in this sample may be carry-over from other donors' samples. Sequences were derived from CD8+ T cells from cultured PBMCs, sampled from culture after CMV antigen stimulation. The CDR3 protein is CASTAGNQPQHF. The CDR3 nucleotides are TGTGCCAGCACGGCCGGGAATCAGCCCCAGCATTTT.